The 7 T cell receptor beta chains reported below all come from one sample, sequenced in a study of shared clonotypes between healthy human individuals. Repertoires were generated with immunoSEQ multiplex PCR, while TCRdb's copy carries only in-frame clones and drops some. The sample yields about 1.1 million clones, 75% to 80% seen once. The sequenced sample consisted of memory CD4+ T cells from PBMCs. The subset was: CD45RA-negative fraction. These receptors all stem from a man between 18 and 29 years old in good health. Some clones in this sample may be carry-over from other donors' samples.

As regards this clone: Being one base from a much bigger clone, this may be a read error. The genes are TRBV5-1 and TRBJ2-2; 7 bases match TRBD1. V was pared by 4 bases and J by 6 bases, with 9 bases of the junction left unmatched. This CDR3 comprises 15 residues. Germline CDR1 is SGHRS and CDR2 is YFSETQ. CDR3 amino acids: CASSIGQENAGELFF. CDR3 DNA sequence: TGCGCCAGCAGCATAGGACAGGAAAACGCCGGGGAGCTGTTTTTT.

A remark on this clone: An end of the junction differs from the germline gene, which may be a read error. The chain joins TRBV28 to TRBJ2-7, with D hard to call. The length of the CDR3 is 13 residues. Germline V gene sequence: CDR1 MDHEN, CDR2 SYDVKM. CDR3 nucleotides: TGTGCCAGCAGTTTAGCACGAGGAAAGGGCAAGGACTTC. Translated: CASSLARGKGKDF.

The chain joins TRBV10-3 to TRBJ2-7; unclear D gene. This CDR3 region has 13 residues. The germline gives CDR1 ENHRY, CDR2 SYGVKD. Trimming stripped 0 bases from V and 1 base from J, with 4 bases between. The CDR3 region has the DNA TGTGCCATCAGTGAGTCCACTTCCTACGAGCAGTACTTC. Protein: CAISESTSYEQYF.

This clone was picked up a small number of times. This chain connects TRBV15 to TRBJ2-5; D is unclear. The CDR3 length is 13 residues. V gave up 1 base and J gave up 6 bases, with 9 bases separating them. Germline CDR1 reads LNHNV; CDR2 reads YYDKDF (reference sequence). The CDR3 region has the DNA TGTGCCACCAGCAGAGCCGTCCAGCAGACCCAGTACTTC. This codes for CATSRAVQQTQYF.

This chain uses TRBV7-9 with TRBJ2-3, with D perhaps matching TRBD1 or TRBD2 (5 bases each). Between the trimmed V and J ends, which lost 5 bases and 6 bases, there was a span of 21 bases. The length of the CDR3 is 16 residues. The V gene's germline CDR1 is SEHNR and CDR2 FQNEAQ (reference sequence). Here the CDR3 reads CASSRAGAAPSDTQYF. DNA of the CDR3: TGTGCCAGCAGCCGGGCCGGGGCCGCGCCTTCCGATACGCAGTATTTT.

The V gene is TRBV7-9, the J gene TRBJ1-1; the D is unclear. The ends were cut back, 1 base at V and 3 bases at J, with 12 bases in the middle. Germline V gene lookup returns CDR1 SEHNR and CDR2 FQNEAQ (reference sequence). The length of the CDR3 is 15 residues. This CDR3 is CASSLVNRVDTEAFF. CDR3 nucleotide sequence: TGTGCCAGCAGCTTAGTGAATAGGGTCGACACTGAAGCTTTCTTT.

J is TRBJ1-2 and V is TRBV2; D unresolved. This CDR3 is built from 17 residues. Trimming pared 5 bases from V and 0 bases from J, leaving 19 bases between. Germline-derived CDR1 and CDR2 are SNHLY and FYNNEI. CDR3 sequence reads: CASSFRGPAPPNYGYTF. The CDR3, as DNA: TGTGCCAGCAGTTTCCGTGGGCCAGCGCCCCCTAACTATGGCTACACCTTC. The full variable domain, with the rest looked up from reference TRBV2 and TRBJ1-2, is EPEVTQTPSHQVTQMGQEVILRCVPISNHLYFYWYRQILGQKVEFLVSFYNNEISEKSEIFDDQFSVERPDGSNFTLKIRSTKLEDSAMYFCASSFRGPAPPNYGYTFGSGTRLTVV.